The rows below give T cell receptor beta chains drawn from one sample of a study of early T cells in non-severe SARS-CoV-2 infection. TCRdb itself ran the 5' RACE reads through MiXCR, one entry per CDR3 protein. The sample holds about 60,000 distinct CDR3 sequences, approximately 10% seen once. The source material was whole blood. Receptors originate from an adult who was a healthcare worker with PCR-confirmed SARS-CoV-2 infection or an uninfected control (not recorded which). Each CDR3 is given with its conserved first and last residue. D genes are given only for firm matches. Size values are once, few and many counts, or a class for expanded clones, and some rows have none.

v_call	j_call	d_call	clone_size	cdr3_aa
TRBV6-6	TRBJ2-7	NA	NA	CASSPLVWPSYEQYF
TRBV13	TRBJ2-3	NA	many	CASSFRRGAGDTQYF
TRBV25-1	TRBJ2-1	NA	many	CASSLYPLYNEQFF
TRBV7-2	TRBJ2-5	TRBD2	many	CASRRTSGMETQYF
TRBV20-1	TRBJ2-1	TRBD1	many	CSGTGRGNEQFF
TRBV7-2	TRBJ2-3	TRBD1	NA	CASSLVGTGATDTQYF
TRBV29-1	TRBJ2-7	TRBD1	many	CSVGTGTYEQYF
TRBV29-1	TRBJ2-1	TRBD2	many	CSVVPGLAGGDSNEQFF
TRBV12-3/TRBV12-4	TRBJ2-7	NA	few	CASSFPDRPYEQYF
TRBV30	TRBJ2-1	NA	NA	CAWSTSANEQFF
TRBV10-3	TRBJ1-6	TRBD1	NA	CAISGTGVNSPLHF
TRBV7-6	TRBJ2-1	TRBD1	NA	CASSLVWDRGNNEQFF
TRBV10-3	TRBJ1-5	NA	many	CAISRNGGNQPQHF
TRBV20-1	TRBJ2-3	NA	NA	CSASHPPDTQYF
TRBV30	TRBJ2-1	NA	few	CAWSSTGNTGEQFF
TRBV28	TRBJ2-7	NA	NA	CASRALSGALTGQYF
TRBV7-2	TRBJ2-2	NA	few	CASSFSVPGELFF
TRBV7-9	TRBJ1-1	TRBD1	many	CASSPETGANTEAFF
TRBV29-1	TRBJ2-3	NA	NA	CSVEDPIATDTQYF
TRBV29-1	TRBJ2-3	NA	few	CSVGQDRSTDTQYF
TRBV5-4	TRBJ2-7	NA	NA	CASSSQGGVGEQYF
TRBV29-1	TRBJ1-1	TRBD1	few	CSGGQGLNTEAFF
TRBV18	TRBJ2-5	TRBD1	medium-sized	CASSPWTGRETQYF
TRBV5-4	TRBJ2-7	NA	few	CASSFSGALEQYF
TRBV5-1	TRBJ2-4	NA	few	CASSITQGNVGGIQYF
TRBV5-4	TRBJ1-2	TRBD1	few	CATFTGGAGYGYTF
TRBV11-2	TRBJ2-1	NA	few	CASSSTKGEQFF
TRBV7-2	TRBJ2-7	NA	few	CASSLYRGWSYEQYF
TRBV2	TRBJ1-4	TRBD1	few	CATGQGGEKLFF
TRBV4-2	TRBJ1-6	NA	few	CASSHYRADGDSPLHF
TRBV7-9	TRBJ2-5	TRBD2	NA	CASSLLVGGSGTQYF
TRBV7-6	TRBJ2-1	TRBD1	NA	CASSWDRAYEQFF
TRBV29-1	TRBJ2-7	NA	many	CSVEGHEPSDYEQYF
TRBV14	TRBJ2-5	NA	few	CASSQDMAGLRRETQYF
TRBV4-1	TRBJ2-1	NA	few	CASSQEGTLYNEQFF
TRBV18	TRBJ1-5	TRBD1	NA	CASSPKTTGGLQPQHF
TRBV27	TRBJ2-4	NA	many	CASSRGGAGRQYF
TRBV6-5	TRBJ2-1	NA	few	CASTPGTDEQFF
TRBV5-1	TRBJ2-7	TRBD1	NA	CASSQPGQGTTEQYF
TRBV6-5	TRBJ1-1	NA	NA	CASSYRTGYAEAFF
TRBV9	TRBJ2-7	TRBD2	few	CASSPRLAGGPYEQYF
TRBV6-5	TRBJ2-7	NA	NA	CASGRTTYEQYF
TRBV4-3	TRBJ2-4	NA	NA	CASSQEENIQYF
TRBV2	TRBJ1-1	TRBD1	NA	CASSGQGGTEAFF
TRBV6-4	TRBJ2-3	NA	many	CASSAAGFTDTQYF
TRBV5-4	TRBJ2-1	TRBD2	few	CASSLDGSGSPHEQFF
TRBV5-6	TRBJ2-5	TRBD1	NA	CASSSGQPAETQYF
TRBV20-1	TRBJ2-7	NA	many	CSARDAYEQYF
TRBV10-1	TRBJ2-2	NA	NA	CASSGGAAGETGELFF
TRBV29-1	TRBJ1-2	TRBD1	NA	CSVAPNRGGYGYTF
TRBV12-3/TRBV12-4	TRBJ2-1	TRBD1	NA	CASSRDRPTSYNEQFF
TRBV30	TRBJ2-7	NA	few	CAWRKFPGSYEQYF
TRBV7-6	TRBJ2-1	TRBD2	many	CASRGSGYGDYNEQFF
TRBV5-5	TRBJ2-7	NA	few	CASSLAGGRSYEQYF
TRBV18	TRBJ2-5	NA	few	CASSPLSGHGETQYF
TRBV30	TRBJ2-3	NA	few	CAWSVPPGWGTDTQYF
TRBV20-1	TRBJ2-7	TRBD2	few	CSARLAGTYEQYF
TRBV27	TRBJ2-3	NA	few	CASTPRWTSTDTQYF